This TCR beta chain was captured by sequencing in a study of cytomegalovirus exposure and HLA in healthy donors (dated by TCRdb to 2016 to 2017). In terms of the full investigation: An earlier analysis of approximately 600 of the donors reported roughly 300 Gb of sequence data and more than 90 million unique TCR beta sequences from about 200 million T cells. An early release that covered several hundred HLA-typed donors contained approximately 300 gigabases of sequencing data and about 93 million unique TCR sequences. Of the 300 to 450 genotyped donors, approximately 83% fell in the genetic ancestry cluster associated with self-reported Caucasian donors. The study was designed to test whether signatures of past pathogen exposure could be identified by cataloging public T cell receptors. Using immunosequencing, the study profiled T cell repertoires from roughly 650 subjects and related those repertoires to cytomegalovirus serostatus. Besides the first cohort of about 730 subjects, a separate validation cohort made up of about 120 different subjects was used. High-throughput TCR immunosequencing, statistical association of individual TCRs with disease status, and machine learning were combined to predict cytomegalovirus infection status. To study patterns of TCR occurrence, a later analysis re-analyzed previously published TCR beta repertoires from around 670 donors and added high-resolution HLA genotyping. In the later analysis, no new phenotypic data were used to find candidate immune exposures; instead, reliance was placed on TCR beta sequences and their occurrence across donors. An earlier analysis of 587 of the donors used high-throughput TCR beta sequencing to judge whether each TCR beta V gene segment behaved as functional or pseudogenic. Donor age, sex, ethnicity and CMV serostatus were compiled alongside the repertoire data. A later genetic analysis used genome-wide SNP genotypes for about 60% of the roughly 700 donors, treating that subset as a discovery cohort. All discovery cohort repertoires had been generated using a single sequencing platform. Class I and class II HLA loci were covered by the typing at four-digit resolution. The number of donors typed differed by locus, with 629-630 for A, B, C, DRB1 and DQB1, 522 for DQA1, 600 to 610 for DPA1, and some 440 for DPB1. Because of strong linkage in the cohort, roughly five DR-DQ haplotypes were treated as single units for association and clustering. Among roughly 400 genotyped donors of the cohort, an average of about 220,000 unique TCR beta nucleotide sequences was sequenced per donor, of which about 18% were non-productive.

V sheds 3 bases and J sheds 1 base, leaving 8 bases between their ends. CDR3 length: 15 amino acids, cysteine to phenylalanine. Just CDR3 DNA is preserved here, 45 bases in frame from base 1. CDR1 SGHNT and CDR2 YYREEE were looked up in the germline V gene (reference sequence). Preparation of the library involved the immunoSEQ multiplex PCR assay. A mixture of 60 forward primers for TCR Vbeta segments and 13 reverse primers for TCR Jbeta segments was used in the multiplex PCR. The CDR3 region of rearranged TCR beta genes was amplified from genomic DNA with a multiplex PCR assay. Amplified TCR beta libraries were sequenced as 87-base-pair reads on the Illumina HiSeq System. As for the original processing: In a later analysis, around 80 million unique TCR beta chains were counted across the approximately 670 repertoires, and roughly 11 million of these chains were shared by at least two donors. Raw reads were error-corrected and collapsed into unique sequences by a nearest-neighbor algorithm in which closely related sequences were merged to remove PCR and sequencing errors. V, D and J gene segments were assigned by aligning CDR3 sequences to IMGT reference sequences. For a sequence to be retained, a match of at least six nucleotides was required to both a V gene segment and a J gene segment. Rearrangements were classified as productive when the CDR3 lacked stop codons and remained in frame with V and J, and all other rearrangements were classified as non-productive. CDR3 was defined by IMGT convention, running from the second conserved V-encoded cysteine to the conserved J-encoded phenylalanine. In an earlier analysis of just under 600 of the donors, sequences lacking an unambiguous match to a single V gene segment were excluded. An earlier analysis of a few hundred of the donors classified V segments as functional when productive rearrangements were above 56.7% and as segregating when the standard deviation between donors was above 5%. A statistical classification framework was developed to diagnose cytomegalovirus status using the catalog of TCR beta chain sequences. In a later analysis, TCR nucleotide sequences were compared against IMGT/GENE-DB human TR gene sequences so that V and J genes could be assigned. Using the TCRdist pipeline, a later analysis assigned CDR3 sequences along with most-parsimonious VDJ recombination scenarios. A later analysis defined each TCR beta chain by its CDR3 amino acid sequence plus V-gene family, and excluded reads lacking a unique V-gene family. As a way to deal with suspected cross-contamination and a sequencing artifact, a later analysis dropped more than 500 nucleotide sequences that were highly shared and had low generation probability. A later analysis calculated a clonal expansion index for each public chain from normalized within-repertoire ranks of inferred template counts. A later analysis computed generation probabilities with a VDJ recombination model fitted to out-of-frame rearrangements, and checked the results against IGoR. In a later analysis, hypergeometric tests were used to score TCR-TCR, TCR-HLA and TCR-CMV co-occurrence, with a repertoire-size bias correction applied to TCR pairs. False discovery rates were estimated in a later analysis by permuting HLA or CMV assignments 20 times. In a later analysis, co-occurring TCRs were grouped using DBSCAN, with TCRdist sequence similarity added in when clustering inside HLA-allele-positive subsets. For co-occurrence clustering, repertoires with fewer than 30,000 or more than 120,000 public chains were excluded, along with five repertoires with anomalous nucleotide sharing. Not all clones reach the TCRdb copy of this immuneACCESS table, which keeps in-frame sequences only. Checked studies attribute under half of the gap to unresolved V genes and leave the rest unexplained. D and trimming come from the DNA, and the V and J calls and clone size come from that table. The sample table contains approximately 150,000 clones; only one count was recorded for over 60% of them. The ten most abundant clones make up roughly 2.1% of the sample.

Overall results and qualifications from the work: Cytomegalovirus status was reported to be diagnosed by the classifier with high specificity and sensitivity in both the original and validation cohorts. A further reported finding was that TCR beta sequences accurately predicted the HLA-A and HLA-B alleles for most subjects in the first cohort. Most TCR sequences were observed very rarely across donors, whereas some public TCRs were present in many individuals. Over 15 rarely observed V segments, including chromosome 9 orphons, were excluded from the earlier analysis of about 500 of the donors because counts were too low. Because HLA typing was missing for some donors at each locus, association tests included only the typed subset. The study gave a list of around 170 TCR beta chains associated with cytomegalovirus. According to a later genetic analysis, donors in an Asian-associated ancestry cluster had fewer N-insertions in productive TCRs than the approximately 650-donor mean. The cohort was sequenced for TCR beta chains only, and without alpha or paired-chain data the features that could be detected were limited. Most CMV-associated TCR beta chains appeared to be HLA-restricted in a later analysis, and the HLA associations seemed to be driven largely by CMV exposure. A cluster of highly shared sequence variants was judged likely to be a technical artifact of the sequencing pipeline. When HLA alleles, especially DR and DQ, strongly co-occurred, TCR associations were difficult to assign to individual alleles. A later analysis reported that several top co-occurrence clusters appeared linked to parvovirus B19, influenza, CMV and Epstein-Barr virus. The authors suggested that the approach could potentially be extended to other disease states and immunological phenotypes. A later analysis found that HLA-associated TCR beta chains were more clonally expanded and had lower generation probabilities than equally common non-associated chains. At a false discovery rate of 0.05, a later analysis linked 15,000 to 20,000 TCR beta sequences to specific HLA alleles. In an earlier analysis of more than 450 of the donors, most TCR beta V segments were observed in productive rearrangements about 87% or about 30% of the time, broadly matching IMGT annotations. According to a later analysis, TCR association rates differed among HLA loci, with DRB1 alleles showing the most associated TCRs and HLA-C alleles showing the fewest. CMV serostatus was the only immune exposure information available for the cohort. In vitro tests confirmed that a few of the cytomegalovirus-associated TCR beta chains recognize cytomegalovirus antigens. Correlated functional status among segregating V segments might reflect linkage disequilibrium, but an unknown experimental factor could not be ruled out. Roughly uniform sequencing depth across donors was assumed in presence/absence analyses, although this assumption may not hold. Some IMGT-functional V segments, including TRBV6-2 and TRBV6-3, could not be distinguished by the 87-base-pair reads and were therefore excluded. A later genetic analysis associated a missense DCLRE1C variant with V-gene and J-gene trimming of TCR beta chains, and an independent cohort replicated the association.

The cohort was made up of 666 healthy bone marrow donors. Cohort members were all nominally healthy when sampled, although unrecorded immune exposures were likely present. The donor was CMV seronegative and belonged to the group of several hundred seronegative cohort members. Every donor gave a peripheral blood sample, and the peripheral blood mononuclear cells from that sample were used for TCR beta sequencing. Genomic DNA was extracted from the blood cell samples with the Qiagen DNeasy Blood Extraction Kit. Turning to this clone: Its cognate antigen has yet to be identified. Base qualities were left out, and no much larger clone turns up one base away.

This chain joins TRBV5-4 to TRBJ2-6; no D segment can be confidently identified. The source is a man aged 35 to 55 in good health and CMV-seronegative. Material: PBMCs. The CDR3 sequence is CASSSWQSGANVLTF. The nucleotides are TGTGCCAGCAGCTCTTGGCAGTCTGGGGCCAACGTCCTGACTTTC.